These T cell receptor beta chains were read from a single sample in a study of T cell repertoires in cytomegalovirus infection. TCRdb itself ran the reads through MiXCR, one entry per CDR3 protein. The sample has some 300,000 distinct CDR3 sequences; around 10% are singletons. The sequenced sample was PBMCs. Receptors originate from a human donor in good health (CMV status not recorded). Some clones in this sample may be carry-over from other donors' samples. CDR3s include the opening cysteine and the closing phenylalanine or tryptophan. Each record gives: V gene, J gene, clone size, D gene, CDR3 DNA, CDR3 protein. The D gene is left open where the match is weak. Clone size appears in some rows only: once, few, many, or a class for an expanded clone.

>TRBV2|TRBJ1-5|many|.
TGTGCCAGCACAGGTGGCCAAGGCTATAATCAGCCCCAGCATTTT
CASTGGQGYNQPQHF
>TRBV18|TRBJ1-1|many|.
TGTGCCAGCTCACTCTACGGGACTGCGAACACTGAAGCTTTCTTT
CASSLYGTANTEAFF
>TRBV2|TRBJ1-5|many|.
TGTGCCAGCAGTGGGACAGTCGATAGCAATCAGCCCCAGCATTTT
CASSGTVDSNQPQHF
>TRBV29-1|TRBJ2-1|.|TRBD1
TGCAGCGTTGATTGGGGCAGGGGGAAGGATGAGCAGTTCTTC
CSVDWGRGKDEQFF
>TRBV29-1|TRBJ2-2|.|.
TGCAGCGTCGAGGGGCCCGGGGAGCTGTTTTTT
CSVEGPGELFF
>TRBV29-1|TRBJ1-5|.|.
TGCAGCGTTGCTGGGGAGGTCGGTCAGCCCCAGCATTTT
CSVAGEVGQPQHF
>TRBV29-1|TRBJ2-3|many|.
TGCAGCGTTCAGTCGGGGACAGATACGCAGTATTTT
CSVQSGTDTQYF
>TRBV29-1|TRBJ2-1|many|TRBD2
TGCAGCGTCCGGTCCGGCGGGGGGTCAAGCGATGAGCAGTTCTTC
CSVRSGGGSSDEQFF
>TRBV7-2|TRBJ2-1|many|TRBD2
TGTGCCAGCAGCTTTCAGGCGGGGGAAGGAAGGAAAGGTGAGCAGTTCTTC
CASSFQAGEGRKGEQFF
>TRBV29-1|TRBJ1-1|many|.
TGCAGCGACGACACCATGAACACTGAAGCTTTCTTT
CSDDTMNTEAFF
>TRBV20-1|TRBJ1-2|few|TRBD1
TGCAGTGCTAGCCAGGGGGCAATGGGCTACACCTTC
CSASQGAMGYTF
>TRBV20-1|TRBJ2-2|.|.
TGCAGTGCTTGCGGGGTCGGGCGGGCAGTAGGGTCCGGGGAGCTGTTTTTT
CSACGVGRAVGSGELFF
>TRBV20-1|TRBJ2-7|few|TRBD1
TGCAGTGCTAGAACGGGGACAGGACAAGCCGAGCAGTACTTC
CSARTGTGQAEQYF
>TRBV5-1|TRBJ2-5|many|.
TGCGCCAGCACCACCGACAGTACCAAAGAGACCCAGTACTTC
CASTTDSTKETQYF
>TRBV27|TRBJ2-1|many|TRBD1
TGTGCCAGCAGTCCACTGGAGACAGGGGGCAGCTACAATGAGCAGTTCTTC
CASSPLETGGSYNEQFF
>TRBV7-2|TRBJ1-1|many|.
TGTGCCAGCAGCTTTTCCGGGACAATCATGAACACTGAAGCTTTCTTT
CASSFSGTIMNTEAFF
>TRBV20-1|TRBJ1-5|.|.
TGCAGTGCTGTCCGGGACCCTATAGGGGTTTTAAGCAATCAGCCCCAGCATTTT
CSAVRDPIGVLSNQPQHF
>TRBV5-6|TRBJ2-3|.|.
TGTGCCAGCAGCATAGCAGGGGCCAAGGCGCAGTATTTT
CASSIAGAKAQYF
>TRBV7-9|TRBJ2-7|many|.
TGTGCCAGCAGCGCCTATTACGAGCAGTACTTC
CASSAYYEQYF
>TRBV14|TRBJ2-2|many|.
TGTGCCAGCAGCCAAGAGGGGGCTTACACCGGGGAGCTGTTTTTT
CASSQEGAYTGELFF
>TRBV6-1|TRBJ2-1|many|.
TGTGCCAGCAGTCCAATCTCCTACAATGAGCAGTTCTTC
CASSPISYNEQFF
>TRBV6-1|TRBJ2-5|many|.
TGTGCCAGCAGCCTCGTGGTGGGAGGTCATCCTGGAGAGACCCAGTACTTC
CASSLVVGGHPGETQYF
>TRBV7-2|TRBJ1-4|many|.
TGTGCCAGCAGCTTAGCGGGTCTCAGGGCGAGTGAAAAACTGTTTTTT
CASSLAGLRASEKLFF
>TRBV3-1|TRBJ1-1|.|.
TGTGCCAGCAGCCAAGGGATAAAAGCTTTCTTT
CASSQGIKAFF
>TRBV28|TRBJ2-2|many|.
TGTGCCAGCAGATTGTCTACCGGGGAGCTGTTTTTT
CASRLSTGELFF
>TRBV7-8|TRBJ1-2|many|.
TGTGCCAGCAGCTTAGACCTCCTTCAACGCTATGGCTACACCTTC
CASSLDLLQRYGYTF
>TRBV7-9|TRBJ2-2|.|TRBD1
TGTGCCAGCAGCCCAGACAGGGGGCGGAGGACCGGGGAGCTGTTTTTT
CASSPDRGRRTGELFF
>TRBV20-1|TRBJ2-2|few|TRBD2
TGCAGTGCTAGAGATCTCGCTAGCGGGGACACCGGGGAGCTGTTTTTT
CSARDLASGDTGELFF
>TRBV7-9|TRBJ1-6|few|.
TGTGCCAGCAGCTTCGACAGCGATAATTCACCCCTCCACTTT
CASSFDSDNSPLHF
>TRBV4-1|TRBJ1-5|many|TRBD1
TGCGCCAGCAGCCACTACCTTCAGGGGGAAAATCAGCCCCAGCATTTT
CASSHYLQGENQPQHF
>TRBV7-2|TRBJ2-5|many|.
TGTGCCAGCAGCTTAGTGGGACAGACCCAGTACTTC
CASSLVGQTQYF
>TRBV20-1|TRBJ1-3|few|.
TGCAGTGCTAAGTTCGACGGAAACACCATATATTTT
CSAKFDGNTIYF
>TRBV12-3/TRBV12-4|TRBJ2-2|many|.
TGTGCCAGCAGTTTAGCGCCAACACCGTACGGGGAGCTGTTTTTT
CASSLAPTPYGELFF
>TRBV20-1|TRBJ1-1|many|.
TGCAGTGCTAGCCCCGGCGGATCAATGAACACTGAAGCTTTCTTT
CSASPGGSMNTEAFF
>TRBV20-1|TRBJ1-2|.|.
TGCAGTGCTGGAGGACCAGGACAGATAACTATGGATGGCTACACCTTC
CSAGGPGQITMDGYTF
>TRBV7-2|TRBJ1-5|many|.
TGTGCCAGCAGCAGGACCCTCGGGGGTAATAGCAATCAGCCCCAGCATTTT
CASSRTLGGNSNQPQHF
>TRBV7-2|TRBJ2-3|many|.
TGTGCCAGCAGCTGGGGAGAGTCAGATACGCAGTATTTT
CASSWGESDTQYF
>TRBV20-1|TRBJ2-1|many|TRBD2
TGCAGTGCTCCCGGACTAGCGGGGGGCCACAGCCACTACAATGAGCAGTTCTTC
CSAPGLAGGHSHYNEQFF
>TRBV2|TRBJ1-1|many|.
TGTGCCAGCAGTGAGCTGCTTATGAACACTGAAGCTTTCTTT
CASSELLMNTEAFF
>TRBV10-3|TRBJ2-2|few|TRBD2
TGTGCCATCCCTCTCTCGGGGGGAACGAACACCGGGGAGCTGTTTTTT
CAIPLSGGTNTGELFF
>TRBV6-2/TRBV6-3|TRBJ1-1|many|.
TGTGCCAGCAGTTATTTTAGGGGGGCTTGGACTGAAGCTTTCTTT
CASSYFRGAWTEAFF
>TRBV7-3|TRBJ1-6|.|.
TGTGCCAGCAGCTTAACGAGTGGGGATAATTCACCCCTCCACTTT
CASSLTSGDNSPLHF
>TRBV11-3|TRBJ2-5|many|.
TGTGCCAGCAGCTTAGATTTTTGGAGGGTCCCTCTTTTCGTAGAGACCCAGTACTTC
CASSLDFWRVPLFVETQYF
>TRBV6-1|TRBJ1-2|many|.
TGTGCCAGCAGCCTCCGGGCCCAAATCTATGGCTACACCTTC
CASSLRAQIYGYTF
>TRBV7-8|TRBJ2-3|many|.
TGTGCCAGCAGCTTAGGATCGATCAATAGGGATACGCAGTATTTT
CASSLGSINRDTQYF
>TRBV7-2|TRBJ2-1|few|.
TGTGCCAGCAGCTTACAGGGACGGCAGAGGGATGAGCAGTTCTTC
CASSLQGRQRDEQFF
>TRBV7-2|TRBJ1-3|many|.
TGTGCCAGCAGCCCCCTTACCACAGGGCTCTCTGGAAACACCATATATTTT
CASSPLTTGLSGNTIYF
>TRBV5-8|TRBJ2-7|many|.
TGTGCCAGCAGCCCCCGGCAGGGTTACTCCTACGAGCAGTACTTC
CASSPRQGYSYEQYF
>TRBV4-3|TRBJ2-5|many|TRBD1
TGCGCCAGCAGCCAAGTATTCGTAGACAGGGGGCAAGAGACCCAGTACTTC
CASSQVFVDRGQETQYF
>TRBV7-6|TRBJ2-3|many|TRBD2
TGTGCCAGCAGCTTAGAGGTGGCGGTGGCTAGCGGGGGAACAGATACGCAGTATTTT
CASSLEVAVASGGTDTQYF
>TRBV12-3/TRBV12-4|TRBJ2-7|many|.
TGTGCCAGCAGTTTATATTTAAACCCCTACGAGCAGTACTTC
CASSLYLNPYEQYF
>TRBV7-2|TRBJ2-1|many|TRBD2
TGTGCCAGCAGCTTAAAGGCAACTAGCGGAGCACTTTCGTACAATGAGCAGTTCTTC
CASSLKATSGALSYNEQFF
>TRBV19|TRBJ1-1|many|TRBD1
TGTGCCAGTAGTTTAAGGACAGGGAGTAAGAGCACTGAAGCTTTCTTT
CASSLRTGSKSTEAFF